The 27 T cell receptor beta chains in this list originate from one sample, sequenced in a study of T cells in women clearing cervical HPV infection. Repertoires were generated with immunoSEQ multiplex PCR, while TCRdb's copy carries only in-frame clones and drops some. The sample has roughly 45,000 clones. The sequenced material came from blood buffy coat. The receptors stem from a woman between 18 and 70 years old with a cervical HPV16 infection that either progressed to CIN3+ or cleared (not recorded which).

Concerning this clone: The DNA ends 3 residues before the CDR3 does, and the rest of the CDR3 is filled in from the germline J gene. The V gene is TRBV7-2, the J gene TRBJ2-7; D unclear. Germline lookup yields CDR1 SGHTA and CDR2 FQGNSA. The CDR3 is made up of 14 amino acids. The V and J ends lost 3 bases and 3 bases respectively, with 12 bases between them. This CDR3 is CASSFTGAIYEQYF. CDR3 DNA, as far as it was read: TGTGCCAGCAGCTTTACGGGTGCCATCTACGAG.

In the case of this clone: The read is 3 residues too short to cover the CDR3 end, so that end is filled in from the germline J gene. The chain recombines TRBV12-3 or TRBV12-4 with TRBJ2-3; 9 bases fit TRBD2. CDR3 size: 13 residues. Trimming at V came to 8 bases and at J to 2 bases, leaving 2 bases not matched to a gene. The CDR3 spells CASLAGDTDTQYF. CDR3 bases read: TGTGCCAGCTTAGCGGGGGACACAGATACG.

CDR3 protein: CASSLRLAGVNEQFF. CDR3 bases read: TGTGCCAGCAGCCTCCGACTAGCGGGGGTGAATGAG. The rearrangement joins TRBV7-3 to TRBJ2-1, with TRBD2 matching 12 bases. The CDR3 end falls 3 residues outside the read, so it is completed with the germline J gene. CDR3 length: 15 residues. The V segment lost 5 bases and the J segment 7 bases; nucleotides outside the gene matches: 6. Germline CDR1 is SGHTA and CDR2 is FQGTGA.

Concerning this clone: The DNA ends 3 residues before the CDR3 does, and the rest of the CDR3 is filled in from the germline J gene. The V and J genes are TRBV29-1 and TRBJ1-1, with TRBD1 as a possible D gene (5 bases). Trimming shortened V by 4 bases and J by 0 bases, and 12 bases separated the two germline ends. This CDR3 region has 14 residues. CDR1 is SQVTM and CDR2 is ANQGSEA in the germline V gene. Incomplete CDR3 DNA: TGCAGCGTTGCGAGGGACTCCTTGAACACTGAA. Translating it yields CSVARDSLNTE. The full-length CDR3 reads as CSVARDSLNTEAFF.

For this clone: The read ends 3 residues before the CDR3 terminus; that terminus is restored from the germline J gene. The rearrangement joins TRBV12-3 or TRBV12-4 to TRBJ2-1; D might be TRBD1 (6 bases). The CDR3 extends over 17 amino acids. V lost 3 bases, J lost 7 bases, and 22 bases lay in between. The CDR3 bases that were read are TGTGCCAGCAGTTTGACAGGCGGCAGGGGTGGCCAAAATGAG. Encoded protein: CASSLTGGRGGQNE. The whole CDR3 protein reads CASSLTGGRGGQNEQFF.

Worth noting for this clone: Coverage ceases 3 residues before the CDR3 finishes, and the germline J gene fills in the end. V gene TRBV7-3 combines with J gene TRBJ2-2; D possibly corresponds to TRBD1 (5 bases). This CDR3 comprises 16 residues. V was clipped by 4 bases and J by 1 base, with 13 bases between them. CDR1 is SGHTA, CDR2 FQGTGA, per germline. The CDR3: CASSSQGGGNTGELFF. The sequenced part of the CDR3 DNA is TGTGCCAGCAGCTCGCAGGGTGGTGGGAACACCGGGGAG.

Concerning this clone itself: The CDR3 extends 3 residues past the end of the read, so its final part is completed from the germline J gene. This sequence joins TRBV18 and TRBJ2-7, with D unclear. The CDR3 is 13 residues long. Germline V lookup: CDR1 KGHSH, CDR2 LQKENI. The V gene lost 0 bases and the J gene lost 2 bases, with 5 bases spanning the gap. The DNA read from the CDR3 is TGTGCCAGCTCACCACCCACAGCCTACGAG. Residues: CASSPPTAYE. The CDR3, in full, reads CASSPPTAYEQYF.

Details on this clone: One end of the junction does not line up with germline, which may come from a read error. The read ends 3 residues before the CDR3 terminus; that terminus is restored from the germline J gene. The sample contains more than one DNA sequence encoding this CDR3. V and J are TRBV2 and TRBJ1-3, with 7 bases lining up with TRBD1. Germline CDR1 SNHLY, CDR2 FYNNEI. This CDR3 has 14 residues. CDR3 DNA, as far as it was read: TGTGCCAGCAGCAATGACAGGGCCGGAAACACA. Translated, it gives CASSNDRAGNT. The CDR3 in its entirety is CASSNDRAGNTIYF.

Of note for this clone: The CDR3 is cut off 3 residues early in the read; its end comes from the germline J gene. The J gene is TRBJ2-7, the V gene TRBV15; D call uncertain. Germline CDR1 reads LNHNV; CDR2 reads YYDKDF (reference sequence). Trimming removed 5 bases from V and 3 bases from J, with 14 bases in between. The CDR3 is 14 residues long. CDR3 DNA, as far as it was read: TGTGCCACCAGCGAAACAGCCTTGGTCTACGAG. Translating gives CATSETALVYE. The complete CDR3 sequence is CATSETALVYEQYF.

Turning to this clone: From the germline J gene comes the end of the CDR3, since the read stops 3 residues before it. The chain is built from TRBV4-2 and TRBJ2-3; TRBD2 matches at 15 bases. The CDR3 is 20 residues long. CDR1 is LGHNA and CDR2 is YNFKEQ in the germline V gene. The sequenced part of the CDR3 DNA is TGTGCCAGCAGCCAAGGACAGCCGGGACTAGCGGGGGGTCCCCTCCTTGCG. Translation gives CASSQGQPGLAGGPLLA. The CDR3 in its entirety is CASSQGQPGLAGGPLLAQYF.

Notes on this clone: The read is 3 residues too short to cover the CDR3 end, so that end is filled in from the germline J gene. Other DNA variants within this sample encode the same CDR3. The V and J genes are TRBV7-6 and TRBJ1-3; 7 nucleotides match TRBD1. The V segment lost 6 bases and the J segment 0 bases; nucleotides outside the gene matches: 5. The CDR3 is 15 amino acids. Germline CDR1 and CDR2: SGHVS and FNYEAQ. The CDR3 here is CASSNDRASGNTIYF. The DNA read from the CDR3 is TGTGCCAGCAGTAACGACAGGGCCTCTGGAAACACC.

The CDR3 reads CASSLWGSTDTQYF. The CDR3 DNA, read in part, is TGTGCCAGCAGCTTATGGGGCAGCACAGATACG. The V gene is TRBV7-6, the J gene TRBJ2-3; D may be TRBD1 (5 bases). The read finishes 3 residues shy of the CDR3 end, and the germline J gene is used to complete it. The CDR3 runs to 14 residues. V was clipped by 2 bases and J by 0 bases, with 6 bases between them. Germline CDR1 reads SGHVS; CDR2 reads FNYEAQ.

Notes on this clone: The observed sequence ends 3 residues before the CDR3 terminus, with the missing tail filled in from the germline J gene. This chain connects TRBV18 to TRBJ1-2, with D possibly TRBD1 on 6 matching bases. CDR1 is KGHSH and CDR2 is LQKENI in the germline V gene. The CDR3 totals 15 residues. CDR3 DNA, as far as it was read: TGTGCCAGCTCACCCGGTAGCGGGGGCCCCTACGAC. Its protein product is CASSPGSGGPYD. The complete CDR3 protein is CASSPGSGGPYDYTF.

About this clone itself: The read terminates 3 residues before the CDR3 end, so the remaining end is supplied by the germline J gene. This chain uses TRBV20-1 with TRBJ1-4; D call uncertain. This CDR3 comprises 14 residues. V lost 6 bases, J lost 8 bases, and 19 bases lay in between. Germline V gene data show CDR1 as DFQATT and CDR2 as SNEGSKA (reference sequence). The CDR3 loop reads CSAWTDYHGEKLFF. Incomplete CDR3 DNA: TGCAGTGCCTGGACTGACTATCATGGGGAAAAA.

A remark on this clone: The read stops 3 residues short of the end of the CDR3; the missing end is completed from the germline J gene. The gene calls are TRBV5-1 and TRBJ1-3, with 9 bases that match TRBD1. The CDR3 runs to 15 residues. V was clipped by 6 bases and J by 1 base; unmatched bases: 5. CDR1 SGHRS and CDR2 YFSETQ come from the germline V gene. CDR3 bases read: TGCGCCAGCACACAGGGGGCAGGATCTGGAAACACC. Residues: CASTQGAGSGNT. The full CDR3 sequence reads CASTQGAGSGNTIYF.

Concerning this clone: The CDR3 end lies 3 residues beyond the end of the read and is filled in from the germline J gene. V gene TRBV6-2 or TRBV6-3 combines with J gene TRBJ1-2; the D gene is possibly TRBD1 (5 bases). This CDR3 spans 14 amino acids. In germline, CDR1 is MNHEY, CDR2 SVGEGT. The sequenced CDR3 bases are TGTGCCAGCGCCAAGTCGGCGCCCTCGGACAGC. The encoded protein is CASAKSAPSDS. The whole CDR3 reads CASAKSAPSDSYTF.

The CDR3 bases that were read are TGCAGTGCTAGTGCTACAGGGGCCCCCTCCTACGAG. Translating it yields CSASATGAPSYE. The entire CDR3 reads CSASATGAPSYEQYF. This chain connects TRBV20-1 to TRBJ2-7; 7 bases agree with TRBD1. Read sequence stops 3 residues before the CDR3 end, and the germline J gene provides the missing end. This CDR3 has 15 residues. The trim removed 3 bases at V and 0 bases at J, leaving 8 bases unmatched. CDR1 is DFQATT and CDR2 is SNEGSKA in the germline V gene (reference sequence).

The CDR3 bases that were read are TGCAGTGCTAGAGCCAGAAGGTGGGACAGGGCCTACGAG. This encodes CSARARRWDRAYE. The entire CDR3 protein is CSARARRWDRAYEQYF. The rearrangement uses TRBV20-1 and TRBJ2-7, with TRBD1 identical over 9 bases. The DNA ends 3 residues before the CDR3 does, and the rest of the CDR3 is filled in from the germline J gene. Germline V gives CDR1 DFQATT, CDR2 SNEGSKA (reference sequence). This CDR3 is 16 amino acids long. Trimming at V came to 1 base and at J to 2 bases, leaving 9 bases not matched to a gene.

On this clone: The read ends 3 residues early relative to the CDR3; the germline J gene fills the gap. The chain uses TRBV20-1 and TRBJ2-3; 9 nucleotides align to TRBD1. V lost 5 bases, J lost 1 base, and 13 bases stayed unmatched. This CDR3 region has 17 residues. Germline V gives CDR1 DFQATT, CDR2 SNEGSKA (reference sequence). CDR3 sequence reads: CSAGPPAGTGRTDTQYF. CDR3 DNA (partial): TGCAGTGCTGGGCCACCCGCTGGGACAGGGCGCACAGATACG.

As for this clone: The read comes to an end 3 residues before the CDR3 does, leaving the germline J gene to fill in the end. The chain employs TRBV12-3 or TRBV12-4 and TRBJ1-2; D might be TRBD1 (5 bases). V dropped 9 bases and J dropped 1 base, with 18 bases sitting between them. CDR3 length equals 15 residues. CDR3 in amino acids: CARSLGKGINYGYTF. CDR3 bases read: TGTGCCAGAAGTCTGGGTAAGGGGATTAACTATGGC.

Of note for this clone: The read ends 3 residues early relative to the CDR3; the germline J gene fills the gap. The V call is TRBV18, the J call TRBJ2-2, with D maybe TRBD2 (5 bases). Deletions cut 6 bases from V and 0 bases from J, with 14 bases between. This CDR3 has 16 amino acids. The germline gives CDR1 KGHSH, CDR2 LQKENI. Incomplete CDR3 DNA: TGTGCCAGCTCTCTAGGGCCGGGGACGAACACCGGGGAG. This encodes CASSLGPGTNTGE. The entire CDR3 protein reads CASSLGPGTNTGELFF.

Remarks on this clone: The read falls 3 residues short of the CDR3 end, and the missing part is taken from the germline J gene. The chain employs TRBV14 and TRBJ2-7, with 7 bases matching TRBD1. The germline CDR1 and CDR2 sequences are SGHDN and FVKESK. The junction had 8 bases not matched to a gene; V was cut back by 5 bases and J by 1 base. The CDR3 is 15 residues long. CDR3 bases read: TGTGCCAGCAGCTCCCGGGACAGCCATTCCTACGAG. Amino acid sequence: CASSSRDSHSYE. The CDR3 reads in full as CASSSRDSHSYEQYF.

Incomplete CDR3 DNA: TGTGCCAGTAGTACGATTCCAGGGGCGCAGGAGACG. Translated: CASSTIPGAQET. The whole CDR3 reads CASSTIPGAQETQYF. V usage is TRBV19 and J usage is TRBJ2-3; D perhaps matches TRBD1 (6 bases). The sequenced fragment ends 3 residues before the CDR3 boundary, so the rest is inferred from the germline J gene. The CDR3 contains 15 residues. In germline, CDR1 is LNHDA, CDR2 SQIVND (reference sequence).

Concerning this clone: With the read ending 3 residues before the CDR3 end, the germline J gene is used to fill in that end. The chain joins TRBV19 to TRBJ2-3, with D uncertain. V lost 3 bases, J lost 0 bases, and 10 bases lay in between. The CDR3 spans 15 residues. CDR1 is LNHDA and CDR2 is SQIVND in the germline V gene (reference sequence). The CDR3 DNA, read in part, is TGTGCCAGTAGTATTTCGGGTGGCAGCACAGATACG. It yields the protein CASSISGGSTDT. The complete CDR3 sequence is CASSISGGSTDTQYF.

Note on this clone: Coverage ceases 3 residues before the CDR3 finishes, and the germline J gene fills in the end. V usage is TRBV20-1 and J usage is TRBJ2-3; TRBD2 is a possible D gene (6 bases). CDR3 length: 12 residues. Germline CDR1 is DFQATT and CDR2 is SNEGSKA (reference sequence). Incomplete CDR3 DNA: TGCAGTGCTAGATATGGCGGGGCCACG. Protein: CSARYGGAT. The full CDR3 protein is CSARYGGATQYF.

Turning to this clone: The read comes to an end 3 residues before the CDR3 does, leaving the germline J gene to fill in the end. The gene calls are TRBV19 and TRBJ2-3, with 7 nucleotides matching TRBD2. Per germline, CDR1 LNHDA and CDR2 SQIVND (reference sequence). The CDR3 has 15 residues. The CDR3 loop reads CASRLGGSSNQPQYF. The part of the CDR3 DNA that was read is TGTGCCAGTAGGCTGGGGGGGTCTAGCAATCAGCCG. Complete variable domain (other parts from reference TRBV19 and TRBJ2-3): DGGITQSPKYLFRKEGQNVTLSCEQNLNHDAMYWYRQDPGQGLRLIYYSQIVNDFQKGDIAEGYSVSREKKESFPLTVTSAQKNPTAFYLCASRLGGSSNQPQYFGPGTRLTVL.

Details on this clone: Read coverage stops 3 residues before the CDR3 terminus; the germline J gene supplies the remainder. The chain combines TRBV5-1 with TRBJ2-4; 8 bases are shared with TRBD2. The germline CDR1 and CDR2 sequences are SGHRS and YFSETQ. This CDR3 contains 11 residues. CDR3 protein: CASSSGTSQYF. The CDR3 DNA, read in part, is TGCGCCAGCAGCTCTGGGACTAGT. Supplemented by reference TRBV5-1 and TRBJ2-4, the full variable domain reads KAGVTQTPRYLIKTRGQQVTLSCSPISGHRSVSWYQQTPGQGLQFLFEYFSETQRNKGNFPGRFSGRQFSNSRSEMNVSTLELGDSALYLCASSSGTSQYFGAGTRLSVL.